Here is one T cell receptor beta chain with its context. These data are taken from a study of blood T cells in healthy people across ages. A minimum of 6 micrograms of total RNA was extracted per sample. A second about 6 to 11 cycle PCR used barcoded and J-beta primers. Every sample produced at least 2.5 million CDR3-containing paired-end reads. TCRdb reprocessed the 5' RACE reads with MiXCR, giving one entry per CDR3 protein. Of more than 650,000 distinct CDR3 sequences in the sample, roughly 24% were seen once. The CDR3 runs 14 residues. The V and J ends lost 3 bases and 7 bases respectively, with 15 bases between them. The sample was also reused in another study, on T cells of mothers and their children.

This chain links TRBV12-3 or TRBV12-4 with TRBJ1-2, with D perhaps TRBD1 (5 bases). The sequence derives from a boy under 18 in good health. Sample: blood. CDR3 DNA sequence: TGTGCCAGCAGTTTGATCGGGACGGTCTCTGGCTACACCTTC. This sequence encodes CASSLIGTVSGYTF.